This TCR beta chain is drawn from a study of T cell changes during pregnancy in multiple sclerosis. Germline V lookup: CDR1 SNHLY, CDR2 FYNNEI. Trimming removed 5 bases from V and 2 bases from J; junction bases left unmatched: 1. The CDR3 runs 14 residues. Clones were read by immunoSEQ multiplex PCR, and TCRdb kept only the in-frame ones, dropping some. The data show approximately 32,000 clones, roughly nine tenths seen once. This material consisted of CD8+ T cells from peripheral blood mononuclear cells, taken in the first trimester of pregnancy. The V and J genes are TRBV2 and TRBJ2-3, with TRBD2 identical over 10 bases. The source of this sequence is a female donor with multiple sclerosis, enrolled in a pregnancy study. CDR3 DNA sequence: TGTGCCAGCAGTCTAGCGGGAGTCACAGATACGCAGTATTTT. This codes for CASSLAGVTDTQYF.